These T cell receptor beta chains were read from a single sample in a study of CD8 T cells in ankylosing spondylitis. MiXCR, applied by TCRdb to the 5' RACE reads, yields one record per CDR3 protein. The data show some 840,000 distinct CDR3 sequences, about 12% seen once. The sample consisted of blood, either unsorted or a sorted T cell fraction (not recorded which). These receptors were obtained from a male donor with ankylosing spondylitis. Both conserved end residues are part of each CDR3. The D gene is left open where the match is weak. Size tells how often a clone was seen (once, few, many) or the class of an expanded clone, and some rows leave it out.

v_call	j_call	clone_size	d_call	cdr3_nt	cdr3_aa
TRBV15	TRBJ2-3	few	NA	TGTGCCACCAGCAGAGATGCAGCGGCCCGGGCAGATACGCAGTATTTT	CATSRDAAARADTQYF
TRBV15	TRBJ1-4	NA	TRBD1	TGTGCCACCAGCCTGGGACAGAATGAAAAACTGTTTTTT	CATSLGQNEKLFF
TRBV7-3	TRBJ2-5	few	NA	TGTGCCAGCAGCTTAGCCCGGACACCCCAAGAGACCCAGTACTTC	CASSLARTPQETQYF
TRBV18	TRBJ2-7	few	TRBD1	TGTGCCAGCTCAACGGGACAGGACTACGAGCAGTACTTC	CASSTGQDYEQYF
TRBV20-1	TRBJ2-5	few	NA	TGCAGTGCTCGCAAAGCCCAAAGTAGGGAGACCCAGTACTTC	CSARKAQSRETQYF
TRBV14	TRBJ2-7	many	NA	TGTGCCAGCAGCCAACAGGGGAGAGGCTCCTACGAGCAGTACTTC	CASSQQGRGSYEQYF
TRBV7-2	TRBJ1-6	NA	NA	TGTGCCAGCAGCCCAGCCCCAACTCGGGACCCCTTTTCGACCCTCCACTTT	CASSPAPTRDPFSTLHF
TRBV25-1	TRBJ2-7	NA	NA	TGTGCCAGCAGTGAATATGAATCCCCCTCCTACGAGCAGTACTTC	CASSEYESPSYEQYF
TRBV20-1	TRBJ2-3	many	NA	TGCAGTGCCCGGGGCTGGTCTAGCACAGATACGCAGTATTTT	CSARGWSSTDTQYF
TRBV5-4	TRBJ1-5	few	NA	TGTGCCAGCAGCTTAGGGCCCGCTGGGGGGAATCAGCCCCAGCATTTT	CASSLGPAGGNQPQHF
TRBV27	TRBJ2-7	NA	TRBD1	TGTGCCAGCAGGCTACAGGGGCGGGTCGAGCAGTACTTC	CASRLQGRVEQYF
TRBV24-1	TRBJ2-3	few	NA	TGTGCCACCAGTGACCCGAAGGGCCCCCCGGATACGCAGTATTTT	CATSDPKGPPDTQYF